A selection of T cell receptor beta chains follows, all from one sample in a study of tumor-infiltrating lymphocytes in primary liver carcinoma. Each CDR3 protein gets one entry after TCRdb re-called the multiplex PCR reads with MiXCR. Of around 100,000 distinct CDR3 sequences listed, around two thirds are singletons. The sequenced sample was liver tumor tissue from sampling region 2. The receptors shown here come from a woman aged 55-70 years with primary liver carcinoma and hepatitis B virus infection. Each CDR3 is given without its conserved first and last residue.

V gene	J gene	CDR3 protein
TRBV29-1	TRBJ2-1	SVKVLGTRDSYNEQF
TRBV6-5	TRBJ1-1	ASSRQIPRDTEAF
TRBV11-2	TRBJ2-5	TSSYSRVSGRETQY
TRBV2	TRBJ1-5	ASSATGFGQPQH
TRBV28	TRBJ1-5	AIHRGSNRPQH
TRBV4-1	TRBJ1-2	ASSQGVVVYGYT
TRBV9	TRBJ2-2	ASSPPGASGNTGELF
TRBV6-2/TRBV6-3	TRBJ1-1	ASHRQNTEAF
TRBV4-1	TRBJ2-5	ASSRSPQAAQETQY
TRBV5-1	TRBJ1-3	ASSSGQGNTIY
TRBV29-1	TRBJ1-1	SVVRRSSEGGPKSTEAF
TRBV7-9	TRBJ1-1	ASSLTRGNTEAF
TRBV11-2	TRBJ2-2	ASSLEVAGELF
TRBV10-1	TRBJ1-2	ASSESRRGPSGT
TRBV12-3/TRBV12-4	TRBJ2-1	TSSSYRGVGYTSSYNEQF
TRBV12-3/TRBV12-4	TRBJ2-2	ASSPLSCGASDHGELF
TRBV10-2	TRBJ1-1	SNIDPGTAEAF
TRBV11-2	TRBJ2-7	ASSLTDGAYEQY
TRBV6-2/TRBV6-3	TRBJ2-2	ASSYPSGRAKGELF
TRBV20-1	TRBJ1-6	SGRREGNSPLH
TRBV6-5	TRBJ2-2	ASSTKRGGDGTVEMF
TRBV28	TRBJ2-7	ASTVQGAGYEQY
TRBV5-1	TRBJ2-1	ASSTGTESYNEQF
TRBV6-2/TRBV6-3	TRBJ2-5	ASSHFSIAGAQETQY
TRBV11-2	TRBJ2-1	AGSTRLAGVPGDEQF
TRBV29-1	TRBJ2-7	SVRAVFYEQY
TRBV5-6	TRBJ2-5	ASSLRLAGGQETQY
TRBV11-2	TRBJ2-7	VSSLTSESEQY
TRBV5-6	TRBJ2-1	ASSLIWSPVNEQF
TRBV11-2	TRBJ2-1	ASSYGTSGFNNEQF
TRBV7-9	TRBJ1-1	AVFRGVMNTEAF
TRBV12-3/TRBV12-4	TRBJ2-1	ASSRGVADQNEQF
TRBV30	TRBJ1-4	VRSKMDSEKLF
TRBV11-2	TRBJ2-5	VSSLQGMETQY
TRBV5-1	TRBJ2-7	ASSPELFQTYEQH
TRBV11-2	TRBJ2-7	ASSPRTGGGYDQY
TRBV29-1	TRBJ2-3	SFGAHSTDTQY
TRBV6-1	TRBJ1-1	ASSSYRDTEAF
TRBV29-1	TRBJ2-3	SVSGTVPLTDTQY
TRBV29-1	TRBJ2-6	SPEYTAPGSGANVLT